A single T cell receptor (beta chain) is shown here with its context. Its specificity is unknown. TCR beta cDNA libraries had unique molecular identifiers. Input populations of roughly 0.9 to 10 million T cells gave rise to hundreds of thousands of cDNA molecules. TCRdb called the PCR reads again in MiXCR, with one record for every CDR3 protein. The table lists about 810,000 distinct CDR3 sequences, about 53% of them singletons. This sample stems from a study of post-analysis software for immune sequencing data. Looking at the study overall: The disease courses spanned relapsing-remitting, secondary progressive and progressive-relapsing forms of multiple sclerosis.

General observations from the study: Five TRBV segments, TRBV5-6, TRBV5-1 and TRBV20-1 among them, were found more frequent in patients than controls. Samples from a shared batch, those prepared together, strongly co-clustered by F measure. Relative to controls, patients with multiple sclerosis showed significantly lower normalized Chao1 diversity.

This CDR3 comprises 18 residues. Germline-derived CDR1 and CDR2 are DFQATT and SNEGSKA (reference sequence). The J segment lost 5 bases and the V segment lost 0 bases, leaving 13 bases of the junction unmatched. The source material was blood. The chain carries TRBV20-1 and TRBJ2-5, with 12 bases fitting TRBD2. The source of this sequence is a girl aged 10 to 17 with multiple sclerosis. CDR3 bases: TGCAGTGCTAGAGATTCGAGGCTAGCGGGGGGGGCCCGGGAGACCCAGTACTTC. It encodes CSARDSRLAGGARETQYF.